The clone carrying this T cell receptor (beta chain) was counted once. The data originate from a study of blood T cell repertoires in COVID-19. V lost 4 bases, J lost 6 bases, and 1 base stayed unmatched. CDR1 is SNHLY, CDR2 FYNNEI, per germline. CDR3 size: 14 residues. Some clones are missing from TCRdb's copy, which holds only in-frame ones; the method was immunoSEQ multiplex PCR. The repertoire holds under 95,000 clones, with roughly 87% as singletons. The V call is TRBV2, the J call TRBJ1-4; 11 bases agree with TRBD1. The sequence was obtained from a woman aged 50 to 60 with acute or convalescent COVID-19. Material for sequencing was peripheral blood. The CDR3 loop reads CASSADRGHEKLFF. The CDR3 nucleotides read TGTGCCAGCAGTGCGGACAGGGGGCATGAAAAACTGTTTTTT.